One and the same sample provided the 25 T cell receptor beta chains below, sequenced in a study of technical replicates of blood from a handful of donors. Method: immunoSEQ multiplex PCR; TCRdb's copy keeps in-frame clones and lacks some. The data show some 57,000 clones, more than 95% seen once. The sequenced material came from T cells isolated from PBMCs. The receptors come from a human donor in good health.

This clone was recorded only once. The V and J genes are TRBV27 and TRBJ1-1; D possibly corresponds to TRBD1 (6 bases). This CDR3 has 14 amino acids. CDR1 and CDR2 (germline): MNHEY, SMNVEV (reference sequence). Trimming shortened V by 2 bases and J by 1 base, and 8 bases separated the two germline ends. CDR3 amino acids: CASSLVQGNTEAFF. For the CDR3, the DNA is TGTGCCAGCAGTTTAGTACAGGGGAACACTGAAGCTTTCTTT.

The rearrangement links TRBV6-5 to TRBJ2-5; a weak D match, TRBD1 (6 bases). CDR1 and CDR2 (germline): MNHEY, SVGAGI. This CDR3 contains 13 residues. Between the trimmed V and J ends, which lost 9 bases and 2 bases, there was a span of 13 bases. CDR3 sequence (DNA): TGTGCCAGTCGAAGGACAGAACAAGAGACCCAGTACTTC. Translation gives CASRRTEQETQYF.

The CDR3 sequence is CASSRTGDSNQPQHF. DNA for the CDR3: TGTGCCAGCAGCCGGACAGGTGATAGCAATCAGCCCCAGCATTTT. The chain joins TRBV28 to TRBJ1-5; 7 bases agree with TRBD1. The CDR3 extends over 15 amino acids. V dropped 6 bases and J dropped 0; count of bases not matched to a gene: 5. Germline assignment: CDR1 MDHEN and CDR2 SYDVKM.

J is TRBJ1-2 and V is TRBV6-5; tentative D call: TRBD1 (6 bases). The germline gives CDR1 MNHEY, CDR2 SVGAGI. V gave up 6 bases and J gave up 3 bases, with 11 bases separating them. CDR3 length: 13 amino acids. The CDR3 DNA is TGTGCCAGCAGCCCAGGGGCTTACTATGGCTACACCTTC. It encodes CASSPGAYYGYTF.

The count of this clone is one. CDR3 DNA: TGTGCCAGCAGCTTCTATGGGGCGGACAGCCGCAACACCGGGGAGCTGTTTTTT. This codes for CASSFYGADSRNTGELFF. The chain links TRBV7-6 to TRBJ2-2, with TRBD1 as a possible D gene (6 bases). Germline lookup yields CDR1 SGHVS and CDR2 FNYEAQ. The CDR3 has 18 amino acids. The V end was cut by 3 bases, the J end by 2 bases, with 19 bases between.

This chain joins TRBV5-4 and TRBJ1-2, with D unclear. Deletions cut 2 bases from V and 8 bases from J, with 13 bases between. The germline gives CDR1 SGHNT, CDR2 YYREEE (reference sequence). The CDR3 spans 13 residues. The DNA for the CDR3 is TGTGCCAGCAGCTTACCCGGTCAAGAAGGCTACACCTTC. It is translated as CASSLPGQEGYTF. Combining the CDR3 with reference TRBV5-4 and TRBJ1-2 gives the whole variable domain ETGVTQSPTHLIKTRGQQVTLRCSSQSGHNTVSWYQQALGQGPQFIFQYYREEENGRGNFPPRFSGLQFPNYSSELNVNALELDDSALYLCASSLPGQEGYTFGSGTRLTVV.

This chain connects TRBV28 to TRBJ1-2; TRBD1 is a possible D gene (5 bases). Trimming took off 0 bases at V and 4 bases at J, with 9 bases between the two ends. Germline values: CDR1 MDHEN, CDR2 SYDVKM. CDR3 length equals 14 residues. CDR3 in amino acids: CASSLWVTGYGYTF. CDR3 DNA: TGTGCCAGCAGTTTATGGGTCACAGGCTATGGCTACACCTTC.

The gene calls are TRBV27 and TRBJ1-5, with 7 bases lining up with TRBD1. CDR3 size: 16 residues. V dropped 3 bases and J dropped 3; count of bases not matched to a gene: 8. The germline gives CDR1 MNHEY, CDR2 SMNVEV (reference sequence). The CDR3, as DNA: TGTGCCAGCAGTTTGCGTGGGACAGCGCCCAATCAGCCCCAGCATTTT. Translating gives CASSLRGTAPNQPQHF.

The V gene is TRBV29-1, the J gene TRBJ2-2; D might be TRBD2 (7 bases). Germline V CDR1 and CDR2: SQVTM, ANQGSEA. The CDR3 is made up of 13 amino acids. V lost 5 bases to trimming and J lost 7 bases, with 14 bases between them. CDR3 residues: CSVPRGAGGELFF. The DNA for the CDR3 is TGCAGCGTTCCACGGGGGGCTGGCGGGGAGCTGTTTTTT.

The V gene is TRBV5-1, the J gene TRBJ1-6, with D possibly being TRBD1 (5 bases). The CDR3 has 15 amino acids. Trimming left V 0 bases short and J 10 bases short, with 14 bases between. Per the germline V gene, CDR1 is SGHRS and CDR2 is YFSETQ. The CDR3 spells CASSLVGDSSSPLHF. The CDR3 DNA follows: TGCGCCAGCAGCTTGGTCGGCGACAGCAGCTCACCCCTCCACTTT.

V and J are TRBV28 and TRBJ2-3; 9 nucleotides align to TRBD2. After removal of 6 bases from V and 2 bases from J, the junction contained 6 bases not matched to a gene. The CDR3 length is 15 residues. Per the germline V gene, CDR1 is MDHEN and CDR2 is SYDVKM. CDR3 residues: CASSPTSGNTDTQYF. CDR3 bases: TGTGCCAGCAGCCCGACTAGCGGAAACACAGATACGCAGTATTTT.

The V call is TRBV6-4, the J call TRBJ1-6; maybe TRBD1 (6 bases). Trimming removed 1 base at V and 10 bases at J, with 8 bases between. The length of the CDR3 is 13 residues. Looked up from germline, CDR1 is MRHNA and CDR2 is SNTAGT. The CDR3, as DNA: TGTGCCAGCAGTGACTTAAGGGGGTCACCCCTCCACTTT. It specifies CASSDLRGSPLHF.

V gene TRBV4-1 combines with J gene TRBJ2-7, with 8 bases fitting TRBD2. Looked up from germline, CDR1 is MGHRA and CDR2 is YSYEKL. CDR3 length: 15 residues. Trimming cost V 1 base and J 4 bases; bases outside gene matches: 6. CDR3 DNA sequence: TGCGCCAGCAGCCAAGGGGCAGCGGGAGTTTACGAGCAGTACTTC. It yields the protein CASSQGAAGVYEQYF.

This CDR3 reads CASSLSRNEQYF. In nucleotides, the CDR3 is TGCGCCAGCAGCTTGAGCAGGAACGAGCAGTACTTC. The V and J genes are TRBV5-1 and TRBJ2-7; D uncertain. Germline CDR1 reads SGHRS; CDR2 reads YFSETQ. This CDR3 region has 12 residues. Trimming left V 1 base short and J 5 bases short, with 7 bases between.

This chain joins TRBV19 and TRBJ1-3, with 8 bases fitting TRBD1. The ends lost 6 bases at V and 4 bases at J; junction bases unmatched: 8. Per the germline V gene, CDR1 is LNHDA and CDR2 is SQIVND (reference sequence). The CDR3 spans 15 residues. DNA of the CDR3: TGTGCCAGTAGAACCAACGGACAGGGAGGAAACACCATATATTTT. This gives the protein CASRTNGQGGNTIYF. Based on the CDR3 plus reference TRBV19 and TRBJ1-3, the full variable domain is DGGITQSPKYLFRKEGQNVTLSCEQNLNHDAMYWYRQDPGQGLRLIYYSQIVNDFQKGDIAEGYSVSREKKESFPLTVTSAQKNPTAFYLCASRTNGQGGNTIYFGEGSWLTVV.

The chain employs TRBV5-8 and TRBJ1-1; 8 positions agree with TRBD1. Germline loops: CDR1 SGHTS, CDR2 YDEGEE. CDR3 size: 15 residues. J lost 1 base, V lost 2 bases, and 4 bases had no gene match. In DNA form, the CDR3 reads TGTGCCAGCAGCTTCCACAGGGGGGAGAACACTGAAGCTTTCTTT. Protein product: CASSFHRGENTEAFF. Combining the CDR3 with reference TRBV5-8 and TRBJ1-1 gives the whole variable domain EAGVTQSPTHLIKTRGQQATLRCSPISGHTSVYWYQQALGLGLQFLLWYDEGEERNRGNFPPRFSGRQFPNYSSELNVNALELEDSALYLCASSFHRGENTEAFFGQGTRLTVV.

This chain uses TRBV27 with TRBJ1-1; D gene ambiguous. Between the trimmed V and J ends, which lost 3 bases and 7 bases, there was a span of 12 bases. The CDR3 runs to 13 residues. The germline V gene has CDR1 MNHEY and CDR2 SMNVEV (reference sequence). This chain's CDR3 is CASSLREEHEAFF. The CDR3 DNA reads as TGTGCCAGCAGTTTGCGCGAGGAGCATGAAGCTTTCTTT.

V and J are TRBV4-1 and TRBJ1-5; D might be TRBD1 (5 bases). Germline-derived CDR1 and CDR2 are MGHRA and YSYEKL. The CDR3 runs 17 residues. V lost 1 base to trimming and J lost 0 bases, with 13 bases between them. This CDR3 is CASSQVTTGHSNQPQHF. In DNA, the CDR3 is TGCGCCAGCAGCCAAGTAACAACAGGCCATAGCAATCAGCCCCAGCATTTT.

The chain links TRBV2 to TRBJ2-2; 15 nucleotides align to TRBD2. This CDR3 contains 17 residues. In germline, CDR1 is SNHLY, CDR2 FYNNEI. The ends lost 8 bases at V and 4 bases at J; junction bases unmatched: 8. CDR3 in DNA: TGTGCCAGCGGGGGGACTAGCGGGGGGTTCATCACCGGGGAGCTGTTTTTT. It encodes CASGGTSGGFITGELFF.

The gene calls are TRBV6-6 and TRBJ1-5; D uncertain. The CDR3 sequence is 13 residues long. Germline V gene sequence: CDR1 MNHNY, CDR2 SVGAGI (reference sequence). V lost 1 base to trimming and J lost 7 bases, with 8 bases between them. The CDR3 is CASSYLTTQPQHF. CDR3 bases: TGTGCCAGCAGTTACTTGACAACCCAGCCCCAGCATTTT.

V gene TRBV28 combines with J gene TRBJ2-1; 9 positions match TRBD2. The CDR3 loop spans 15 amino acids. Germline V lookup: CDR1 MDHEN, CDR2 SYDVKM. V gave up 6 bases and J gave up 6 bases; unmatched junction bases: 9. The CDR3 reads CASRSPAGGGNEQFF. As DNA, the CDR3 is TGTGCCAGCAGGAGTCCAGCGGGAGGAGGCAATGAGCAGTTCTTC.

The chain joins TRBV4-1 to TRBJ2-3; 7 bases line up with TRBD2. This CDR3 has 15 amino acids. Looked up from germline, CDR1 is MGHRA and CDR2 is YSYEKL. V lost 1 base, J lost 5 bases, and 6 bases stayed unmatched. Here the CDR3 DNA reads TGCGCCAGCAGCCAAGTTGGGGGAGGGCAAGATACGCAGTATTTT. It is translated as CASSQVGGGQDTQYF.

This clone was seen just once. This rearrangement joins TRBV4-2 to TRBJ1-2, with 11 bases that match TRBD1. Germline loops: CDR1 LGHNA, CDR2 YNFKEQ. With 3 bases clipped from V and 6 bases from J, the junction kept 12 bases outside the gene matches. CDR3 length: 17 amino acids. The CDR3 DNA follows: TGTGCCAGCAGCCAGATAGGGACAGGGGGTGGGATCCATGGCTACACCTTC. It codes for CASSQIGTGGGIHGYTF.

V gene TRBV30 combines with J gene TRBJ2-2, with a weak D call TRBD2 (5 bases). The germline V gene has CDR1 GTSNPN and CDR2 SVGIG (reference sequence). The CDR3 contains 15 residues. Trimming took 3 bases from V and 4 from J, leaving 15 bases between them. The CDR3 reads CAWRSGEWGTGELFF. The CDR3 DNA reads TGTGCCTGGAGGTCCGGGGAGTGGGGCACCGGGGAGCTGTTTTTT.

In its sample, this clone was seen once. The rearrangement links TRBV7-9 to TRBJ2-4; 11 nucleotides align to TRBD2. This CDR3 has 16 residues. Germline CDR1 SEHNR, CDR2 FQNEAQ (reference sequence). The ends lost 4 bases at V and 6 bases at J; junction bases unmatched: 8. The CDR3 DNA is TGTGCCAGCAGCTCGAGTAGCGGGGGGGGAATAAACATTCAGTACTTC. Translation gives CASSSSSGGGINIQYF. Based on the CDR3 plus reference TRBV7-9 and TRBJ2-4, the full variable domain is DTGVSQNPRHKITKRGQNVTFRCDPISEHNRLYWYRQTLGQGPEFLTYFQNEAQLEKSRLLSDRFSAERPKGSFSTLEIQRTEQGDSAMYLCASSSSSGGGINIQYFGAGTRLSVL.